The 5 T cell receptor beta chains below come from one sample, sequenced in a study of Ad26.COV2.S vaccination and SARS-CoV-2 variants. Treatment of the sample: some 20 received Ad26.COV2.S at low or high dose, single or two shots; roughly five received placebo; per-sample allocation not given. Following the first vaccine or placebo injection, samples were taken on day 63. Data came from immunoSEQ multiplex PCR; TCRdb stores just in-frame clones and leaves some out. Here the sample spans about 480,000 clones, roughly 87% being singletons. The starting material was peripheral blood, obtained in a trial of Ad26.COV2.S vaccine versus placebo. These receptors all stem from a person aged 18-60 years who received the Ad26.COV2.S COVID-19 vaccine or a placebo.

The chain combines TRBV27 with TRBJ2-6; the D gene is possibly TRBD1 (5 bases). CDR3 length: 13 amino acids. CDR1 MNHEY and CDR2 SMNVEV come from the germline V gene (reference sequence). Trimming cost V 8 bases and J 0 bases, with 5 bases left between them. The DNA for the CDR3 is TGTGCCAGCGGACACTCTGGGGCCAACGTCCTGACTTTC. This gives the protein CASGHSGANVLTF.

This clone was found many times. The gene calls are TRBV20-1 and TRBJ1-4; D is ambiguous. This CDR3 contains 11 residues. Germline CDR1 is DFQATT and CDR2 is SNEGSKA (reference sequence). V lost 3 bases, J lost 7 bases, and 6 bases lay in between. The CDR3 here is CSASMGEKLFF. The CDR3 nucleotides read TGCAGTGCTAGTATGGGTGAAAAACTGTTTTTT.

The genes are TRBV27 and TRBJ2-2; TRBD1 matches at 8 bases. Germline CDR1 and CDR2: MNHEY and SMNVEV (reference sequence). The V segment lost 5 bases and the J segment 4 bases; nucleotides outside the gene matches: 6. This CDR3 comprises 15 residues. This chain's CDR3 is CASSLRQGTTGELFF. DNA of the CDR3: TGTGCCAGCAGTCTCCGACAGGGGACCACCGGGGAGCTGTTTTTT.

This chain joins TRBV15 and TRBJ1-6, with no clear D. CDR3 length: 14 residues. Germline values: CDR1 LNHNV, CDR2 YYDKDF (reference sequence). Trimming shortened V by 6 bases and J by 4 bases, and 10 bases separated the two germline ends. CDR3 bases: TGTGCCACCAGGGATGAGGCTTATAATTCACCCCTCCACTTT. As protein: CATRDEAYNSPLHF.

This rearrangement joins TRBV21-1 to TRBJ1-5; the table assigns TRBD1, which was not confirmed against the DNA. TRBV21-1 is assigned pseudogene status. The CDR3 length is 13 residues. CDR3 nucleotide sequence: TGTGCCAGCAGGGGACAAAGAAATCAGCCCCAGCATTTT. This gives the protein CASRGQRNQPQHF.